The 8 T cell receptor beta chains given below trace back to one sample, sequenced in a study of metastatic and nonmetastatic thyroid tumors. No patient had received any treatment before thyroid surgery. TCRdb re-clonotyped the PCR reads through MiXCR. The sample includes tens of thousands of clones, more than 20% of them seen just once. Input material: tumor tissue. Source of these receptors: a male donor with papillary thyroid cancer or a benign thyroid nodule (not recorded which). Some clones in this sample may be carry-over from other donors' samples.

This clone was detected many times. The chain joins TRBV20-1 to TRBJ1-1; TRBD1 matches 7 bases. This CDR3 comprises 14 residues. Trimming took 2 bases from V and 3 from J; bases not matched to a gene: 6. The germline CDR1 and CDR2 sequences are DFQATT and SNEGSKA (reference sequence). CDR3 nucleotides: TGCAGTGCTAGATCCTTTCAGGGGGACACTGAAGCTTTCTTT. It codes for CSARSFQGDTEAFF.

In its sample, this clone is medium-sized. CDR3 sequence: CASSLGQGHTGELFF. DNA for the CDR3: TGTGCCAGCAGCCTCGGACAGGGTCACACCGGGGAGCTGTTTTTT. This chain uses TRBV11-1 with TRBJ2-2, with 8 bases fitting TRBD1. Trimming removed 5 bases from V and 3 bases from J; junction bases left unmatched: 5. CDR1 is SGHAT and CDR2 is FQDESV in the germline V gene (reference sequence). The CDR3 has 15 residues.

This clone was seen a handful of times. This may be a read error, as it is one base from a much larger clone. This rearrangement joins TRBV20-1 to TRBJ2-2; the match to TRBD2 covers 10 bases. The CDR3 extends over 14 amino acids. Germline lookup yields CDR1 DFQATT and CDR2 SNEGSKA (reference sequence). CDR3: CRARTSGNTGELFF. CDR3 DNA sequence: TGCAGGGCCCGGACTAGCGGAAACACCGGGGAGCTGTTTTTT.

In this sample, this clone turned up many times. The genes are TRBV7-2 and TRBJ1-4, with D possibly TRBD1 on 6 matching bases. The CDR3 spans 15 residues. CDR1 is SGHTA and CDR2 is FQGNSA in the germline V gene. The V gene lost 10 bases and the J gene lost 2 bases, with 17 bases spanning the gap. CDR3 in amino acids: CATSEGGYTNEKLFF. The CDR3 DNA sequence: TGTGCCACTTCCGAGGGGGGTTACACTAATGAAAAACTGTTTTTT.

This clone was seen repeatedly, ten times or more. The chain joins TRBV20-1 to TRBJ2-4; 7 nucleotides line up with TRBD2. The CDR3 is 17 amino acids. Germline CDR1 DFQATT, CDR2 SNEGSKA (reference sequence). Trimming cost V 1 base and J 0 bases; bases outside gene matches: 9. The CDR3 sequence: CSARGAGGSPAKNIQYF. For the CDR3, the DNA is TGCAGTGCTAGAGGGGCGGGCGGGAGTCCAGCCAAAAACATTCAGTACTTC.

Ten or more counts support this clone. The V gene is TRBV11-1, the J gene TRBJ2-5; D unclear. The germline V and J ends were trimmed by 2 bases and 5 bases, with 18 bases remaining between them. The CDR3 extends over 16 amino acids. In germline, CDR1 is SGHAT, CDR2 FQDESV (reference sequence). In DNA form, the CDR3 reads TGTGCCAGCAGCTTACGTGGTACGGCAGCTGGCGAGACCCAGTACTTC. Its translation: CASSLRGTAAGETQYF. Full variable domain (outside the CDR3, taken from reference TRBV11-1 and TRBJ2-5): EAEVAQSPRYKITEKSQAVAFWCDPISGHATLYWYRQILGQGPELLVQFQDESVVDDSQLPKDRFSAERLKGVDSTLKIQPAELGDSAMYLCASSLRGTAAGETQYFGPGTRLLVL.

In its sample, this clone ranks as medium-sized. The gene calls are TRBV20-1 and TRBJ2-3; possibly TRBD1 for D (6 bases). Germline lookup yields CDR1 DFQATT and CDR2 SNEGSKA (reference sequence). The length of the CDR3 is 14 residues. Trimming pared 6 bases from V and 6 bases from J, leaving 19 bases between. Here the CDR3 reads CSADGTTGLDTQYF. The CDR3 region has the DNA TGCAGTGCCGATGGGACAACAGGACTGGATACGCAGTATTTT.

The chain's CDR3 is CASSLAPPGREWGVNEQFF. The CDR3 nucleotides read TGCGCCAGCAGCTTGGCCCCACCGGGGCGGGAGTGGGGCGTCAATGAGCAGTTCTTC. The rearrangement joins TRBV5-1 to TRBJ2-1; 7 nucleotides align to TRBD2. Germline V gives CDR1 SGHRS, CDR2 YFSETQ. Losses at the gene ends were 0 bases for V and 6 bases for J; bases not matched to a gene: 18. This CDR3 comprises 19 residues.